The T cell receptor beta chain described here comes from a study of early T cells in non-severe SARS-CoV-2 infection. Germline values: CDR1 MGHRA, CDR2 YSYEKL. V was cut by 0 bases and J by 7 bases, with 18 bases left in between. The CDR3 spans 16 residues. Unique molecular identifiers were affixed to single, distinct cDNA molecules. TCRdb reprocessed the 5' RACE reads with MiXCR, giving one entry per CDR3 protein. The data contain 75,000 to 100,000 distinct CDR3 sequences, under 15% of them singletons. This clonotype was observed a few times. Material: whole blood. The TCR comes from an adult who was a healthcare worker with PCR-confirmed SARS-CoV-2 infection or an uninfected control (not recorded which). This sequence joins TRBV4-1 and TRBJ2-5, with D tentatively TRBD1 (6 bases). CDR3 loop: CASSQEGTLLRGTQYF. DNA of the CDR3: TGCGCCAGCAGCCAAGAGGGGACACTACTACGGGGGACCCAGTACTTC.